The entry below gives a single T cell receptor (beta chain) sequence along with its context. The antigen is undetermined. The CDR3 is 18 amino acids. Germline loops: CDR1 LNHNV, CDR2 YYDKDF (reference sequence). V gave up 3 bases and J gave up 4 bases; unmatched junction bases: 8. The sample is drawn from a study of post-analysis software for immune sequencing data. For the study at large: The study covered relapsing-remitting, secondary progressive and progressive-relapsing courses of multiple sclerosis.

Unique molecular identifiers featured in each of the TCR beta cDNA libraries. T cells numbering roughly 1 to 10 million yielded 450,000 to 600,000 cDNA molecules. Each CDR3 protein is one row after TCRdb ran MiXCR on the PCR reads. The sample lists about 680,000 distinct CDR3 sequences, 55% to 70% occurring once. General study results and limits: By F measure, samples from a shared preparation batch strongly co-clustered. When patients were compared with controls, 4 or 5 TRBV segments were more frequent, TRBV5-6, TRBV5-1 and TRBV20-1 among them. Multiple sclerosis was associated with a significant reduction in normalized Chao1 diversity relative to controls.

The receptor was derived from a girl aged 2-10 years with multiple sclerosis. The chain employs TRBV15 and TRBJ2-3; the match to TRBD2 covers 15 bases. The sample comprised blood. This CDR3 is CATSRAKGLAGGADTQYF. Here the CDR3 DNA reads TGTGCCACCAGCAGGGCGAAGGGACTAGCGGGAGGAGCAGATACGCAGTATTTT.